This T cell receptor beta chain was captured in a study of blood T cell repertoires in COVID-19. How the authors handled the data: Scientists estimated how many nucleated cells there were by amplifying reference gene primers. Clones were read by immunoSEQ multiplex PCR, and TCRdb kept only the in-frame ones, dropping some. V, J and clone size are those of that table, while D and trimming were read from the DNA. The profile shows a few hundred thousand clones, 90% of them singletons. The study drew participants aged roughly 18 to 95 years from 20 to 30 US areas. The germline V and J ends were trimmed by 0 bases and 1 base, with 12 bases remaining between them. Germline CDR1 and CDR2: SGHNT and YYREEE (reference sequence). CDR3 length: 16 residues.

The chain recombines TRBV5-4 with TRBJ2-3; possible D gene TRBD2, 6 bases. Material for sequencing was PBMCs or T cells enriched from blood (not recorded which). The clonotype originates from a man younger than 45 who had been exposed to COVID-19. In DNA, the CDR3 is TGTGCCAGCAGCTTGGATGCTAGCGAGGGCACAGATACGCAGTATTTT. Translated, it gives CASSLDASEGTDTQYF.